This T cell receptor (beta chain) was retrieved from a study of graft-versus-host responses after intestinal transplantation. The overall study: Recipients obtained multivisceral, liver-intestinal, or isolated intestinal transplants. Induction with anti-thymocyte globulin, then tacrolimus and steroids for roughly three years, was given to all recipients.

Study conclusions and caveats: Allografts from individuals with graft-donor T cell macrochimerism displayed high graft-versus-host to host-versus-graft clonal ratios.

Per the germline V gene, CDR1 is SGDLS and CDR2 is YYNGEE. The J segment lost 9 bases and the V segment lost 4 bases, leaving 10 bases of the junction unmatched. The CDR3 has 15 amino acids. Remarks on this clone: What it binds is unknown.

Some clones are missing from TCRdb's copy, which holds only in-frame ones; the method was immunoSEQ multiplex PCR. Of roughly 92,000 clones listed, about 87% are singletons. The TCR sequence derives from a human donor who was the organ donor for an intestinal transplant. The V call is TRBV9, the J call TRBJ2-1, with TRBD2 matching 10 bases. Sequencing was performed on unstimulated CD4+ T cells sorted from spleen or lymph node cells, taken before transplant. This CDR3 reads CASSPAGGRGGEQFF. CDR3 sequence (DNA): TGTGCCAGCAGCCCAGCGGGGGGGCGTGGGGGTGAGCAGTTCTTC. The full variable domain, its missing parts supplied by reference TRBV9 and TRBJ2-1, is DSGVTQTPKHLITATGQRVTLRCSPRSGDLSVYWYQQSLDQGLQFLIQYYNGEERAKGNILERFSAQQFPDLHSELNLSSLELGDSALYFCASSPAGGRGGEQFFGPGTRLTVL.